A single sample gave rise to the 28 T cell receptor beta chains below, sequenced in a study of T cells in Graves' hyperthyroidism and ophthalmopathy. TCR beta CDR3 regions were amplified from RNA. First-round RT-PCR targeting the TCR CDR3 was performed with the HTBI primer set. TCRdb fed the multiplex PCR reads into MiXCR, producing one record per CDR3 protein. The sample records 350,000 or so distinct CDR3 sequences, around 20% being singletons. Source material: blood. The receptor set was obtained from a woman aged 45-65 years with Graves' hyperthyroidism.

In its sample, this clonotype was seen many times. This sequence joins TRBV11-3 and TRBJ2-1, with TRBD1 matching over 9 bases. There are 18 residues in the CDR3. The trim removed 2 bases at V and 2 bases at J, leaving 10 bases unmatched. Germline V lookup: CDR1 SGHNT, CDR2 YENEEA. CDR3 amino acids: CASSLSRNGDRAYNEQFF. In nucleotides, the CDR3 is TGTGCCAGCAGCTTAAGTAGGAATGGGGACAGGGCCTACAATGAGCAGTTCTTC.

This clonotype was seen many times. V and J are TRBV29-1 and TRBJ1-2, with TRBD1 matching 9 bases. The CDR3 covers 14 residues. Germline CDR1 and CDR2: SQVTM and ANQGSEA. Trimming removed 4 bases from V and 1 base from J; junction bases left unmatched: 4. The DNA for the CDR3 is TGCAGCGTTGGACAGGGGGGTCTTAACTATGGCTACACCTTC. Its protein product is CSVGQGGLNYGYTF. Looking up the rest from reference TRBV29-1 and TRBJ1-2 gives the full variable domain: SAVISQKPSRDICQRGTSLTIQCQVDSQVTMMFWYRQQPGQSLTLIATANQGSEATYESGFVIDKFPISRPNLTFSTLTVSNMSPEDSSIYLCSVGQGGLNYGYTFGSGTRLTVV.

This chain connects TRBV24-1 to TRBJ1-5; D is uncertain. This CDR3 has 11 amino acids. Germline-derived CDR1 and CDR2 are KGHDR and SFDVKD. Trimming left V 9 bases short and J 3 bases short, with 5 bases between. Here the CDR3 reads CATGVNQPQHF. Written as DNA, the CDR3 is TGTGCCACCGGGGTCAATCAGCCCCAGCATTTT.

This clonotype was seen at least ten times. CDR3 bases: TGTGCCAGCTCAGAAACAGATTACGAGCAGTACTTC. This sequence encodes CASSETDYEQYF. This chain connects TRBV18 to TRBJ2-7; D not resolved. The CDR3 length is 12 residues. Germline V gene data show CDR1 as KGHSH and CDR2 as LQKENI. V lost 5 bases, J lost 4 bases, and 9 bases lay in between.

The V gene is TRBV5-5, the J gene TRBJ1-2, with 9 bases matching TRBD1. Germline V CDR1 and CDR2: SGHKS, YYEKEE (reference sequence). This CDR3 spans 16 amino acids. The ends lost 4 bases at V and 0 bases at J; junction bases unmatched: 7. CDR3 amino acids: CASSRQGGDTNYGYTF. The DNA of the CDR3 is TGTGCCAGCAGCCGACAGGGGGGGGACACTAACTATGGCTACACCTTC. Supplemented by reference TRBV5-5 and TRBJ1-2, the full variable domain reads DAGVTQSPTHLIKTRGQQVTLRCSPISGHKSVSWYQQVLGQGPQFIFQYYEKEERGRGNFPDRFSARQFPNYSSELNVNALLLGDSALYLCASSRQGGDTNYGYTFGSGTRLTVV.

Only a few counts were recorded for this clonotype. The chain combines TRBV30 with TRBJ2-5; the D gene could be TRBD1 or TRBD2 (5 bases each). This CDR3 contains 13 residues. CDR1 GTSNPN and CDR2 SVGIG come from the germline V gene (reference sequence). V was trimmed by 1 base and J by 4 bases, leaving 10 bases between them. CDR3 sequence reads: CAWSALGAETQYF. CDR3 sequence (DNA): TGTGCCTGGAGTGCACTAGGGGCAGAGACCCAGTACTTC.

A few counts support this clonotype. The chain carries TRBV5-1 and TRBJ2-3, with TRBD1 matching 9 bases. This CDR3 region has 14 residues. Germline V CDR1 and CDR2: SGHRS, YFSETQ. The V and J ends lost 3 bases and 2 bases, in that order; junction bases with no gene match: 1. DNA for the CDR3: TGCGCCAGCAGCTGGACAGGGGTCACAGATACGCAGTATTTT. Its protein is CASSWTGVTDTQYF. Based on the CDR3 plus reference TRBV5-1 and TRBJ2-3, the full variable domain is KAGVTQTPRYLIKTRGQQVTLSCSPISGHRSVSWYQQTPGQGLQFLFEYFSETQRNKGNFPGRFSGRQFSNSRSEMNVSTLELGDSALYLCASSWTGVTDTQYFGPGTRLTVL.

The gene calls are TRBV20-1 and TRBJ1-4, with D hard to call. V lost 3 bases and J lost 4, with 9 bases in between. The CDR3 is made up of 13 amino acids. Germline-derived CDR1 and CDR2 are DFQATT and SNEGSKA (reference sequence). This CDR3 is CSASGQINEKLFF. The CDR3 nucleotides are TGCAGTGCTAGCGGGCAGATTAATGAAAAACTGTTTTTT.

This clonotype was found many times. The chain couples TRBV18 to TRBJ1-4; D gene uncertain. The CDR3 totals 14 residues. CDR1 KGHSH and CDR2 LQKENI come from the germline V gene. V was shortened by 3 bases and J by 6 bases, with 11 bases between the two germline ends. The CDR3 loop reads CASSPVGSDEKLFF. DNA of the CDR3: TGTGCCAGCTCACCCGTAGGATCGGATGAAAAACTGTTTTTT.

V is TRBV6-2 or TRBV6-3 and J is TRBJ1-5; D unresolved. Trimming removed 2 bases at V and 0 bases at J, with 8 bases between. CDR1 is MNHEY, CDR2 SVGEGT, per germline. The CDR3 sequence is 15 residues long. This CDR3 reads CASSYRGGSNQPQHF. CDR3 in DNA: TGTGCCAGCAGTTACCGGGGTGGTAGCAATCAGCCCCAGCATTTT.

This clonotype was picked up many times. J is TRBJ2-2 and V is TRBV7-2; no clear D. CDR3 length equals 14 residues. Trimming pared 7 bases from V and 4 bases from J, leaving 13 bases between. The germline CDR1 and CDR2 sequences are SGHTA and FQGNSA. The CDR3 DNA follows: TGTGCCAGCAAATCTTCGGGCACCACCGGGGAGCTGTTTTTT. Translated: CASKSSGTTGELFF.

V is TRBV20-1 and J is TRBJ1-2; possibly TRBD1 for D (6 bases). Germline V gives CDR1 DFQATT, CDR2 SNEGSKA (reference sequence). CDR3 length: 15 amino acids. V shed 7 bases and J shed 0 bases, with 18 bases lying between them. The CDR3 bases are TGCAGTGGCAGCGGCCCACAGGGTACTAACTATGGCTACACCTTC. This translates into CSGSGPQGTNYGYTF.

V usage is TRBV29-1 and J usage is TRBJ1-2; 8 bases map to TRBD1. The germline V gene has CDR1 SQVTM and CDR2 ANQGSEA. V dropped 5 bases and J dropped 2; count of bases not matched to a gene: 4. CDR3 length: 13 amino acids. The CDR3 bases are TGCAGCGTTTGGACAGGGTCAAACTATGGCTACACCTTC. Protein product: CSVWTGSNYGYTF.

The chain carries TRBV4-1 and TRBJ2-7; D is possibly TRBD2 (6 bases). With the DNA end fitting TRBJ2-1 better, the J assignment may be wrong. Looked up from germline, CDR1 is MGHRA and CDR2 is YSYEKL. The length of the CDR3 is 13 residues. The CDR3 loop reads CASSLAAEYEQFF. In nucleotides, the CDR3 is TGCGCCAGCAGCTTAGCGGCGGAATACGAGCAGTTCTTC.

This clonotype appeared once. The CDR3 DNA is TGTGCCAGCAGCCGAGCGGGGGGACTCTACGAGCAGTACTTC. Protein sequence: CASSRAGGLYEQYF. The chain carries TRBV3-1 and TRBJ2-7; 9 positions match TRBD2. J gave up 3 bases and V 4 bases, and 4 bases lay outside the gene matches. This CDR3 contains 14 residues. The germline V gene encodes CDR1 LGHDT and CDR2 YNNKEL (reference sequence).

The chain has TRBV5-1 and TRBJ2-3; unclear D gene. Germline CDR1 and CDR2: SGHRS and YFSETQ. Trimming removed 0 bases from V and 0 bases from J, with 8 bases in between. The CDR3 is 15 amino acids. The CDR3 region is CASSLVGLSTDTQYF. The CDR3 bases are TGCGCCAGCAGCTTGGTCGGCCTTAGCACAGATACGCAGTATTTT.

V usage is TRBV5-5 and J usage is TRBJ1-5; tentatively, D is TRBD1 (6 bases). This CDR3 is 15 amino acids long. Germline V lookup: CDR1 SGHKS, CDR2 YYEKEE (reference sequence). V lost 0 bases and J 1 base, leaving 8 bases between the germline ends. This chain's CDR3 is CASSLAGQSNQPQHF. For the CDR3, the DNA is TGTGCCAGCAGCTTGGCTGGACAGAGCAATCAGCCCCAGCATTTT. The variable domain in full, with the rest retrieved from reference TRBV5-5 and TRBJ1-5, is DAGVTQSPTHLIKTRGQQVTLRCSPISGHKSVSWYQQVLGQGPQFIFQYYEKEERGRGNFPDRFSARQFPNYSSELNVNALLLGDSALYLCASSLAGQSNQPQHFGDGTRLSIL.

This clonotype appeared many times. This sequence joins TRBV20-1 and TRBJ2-1, with 7 bases aligning to TRBD1. The germline V gene has CDR1 DFQATT and CDR2 SNEGSKA (reference sequence). The trim removed 5 bases at V and 0 bases at J, leaving 7 bases unmatched. The CDR3 totals 15 residues. The DNA of the CDR3 is TGCAGTGCTGGGGAAGGGGACAGCTCCTACAATGAGCAGTTCTTC. Translating gives CSAGEGDSSYNEQFF.

In DNA form, the CDR3 reads TGTGCCAGCACAAATAGCGGGGCCGTATCTGGGGAGCTGTTTTTT. This encodes CASTNSGAVSGELFF. J is TRBJ2-2 and V is TRBV6-1, with 8 bases identical to TRBD2. There are 15 residues in the CDR3. J gave up 8 bases and V 7 bases, and 12 bases lay outside the gene matches. Germline CDR1 is MNHNS and CDR2 is SASEGT.

This clonotype was found many times. The V call is TRBV4-1, the J call TRBJ1-2, with 10 bases lining up with TRBD1. Unmatched junction bases numbered 9, after V lost 4 bases and J lost 1 base. This CDR3 has 17 residues. Germline CDR1 is MGHRA and CDR2 is YSYEKL. This CDR3 is CASSLRQGAILNYGYTF. CDR3 nucleotide sequence: TGCGCCAGCAGCCTTCGACAGGGGGCAATACTTAACTATGGCTACACCTTC.

Ten or more counts support this clonotype. This chain uses TRBV28 with TRBJ1-2; no definite D call. Trimming cost V 6 bases and J 9 bases, with 17 bases left between them. The CDR3 is 13 amino acids. Germline-derived CDR1 and CDR2 are MDHEN and SYDVKM. CDR3 in amino acids: CASREWKLGSYTF. The CDR3 DNA reads as TGTGCCAGCAGGGAGTGGAAACTGGGTAGCTACACCTTC.

J is TRBJ2-7 and V is TRBV2; 9 nucleotides agree with TRBD1. Per germline, CDR1 SNHLY and CDR2 FYNNEI. CDR3 size: 15 residues. J gave up 6 bases and V 6 bases, and 12 bases lay outside the gene matches. The DNA for the CDR3 is TGTGCCAGCAGCTTAGCCGGGACAGGGAATCTCGAGCAGTACTTC. This codes for CASSLAGTGNLEQYF. Supplemented by reference TRBV2 and TRBJ2-7, the full variable domain reads EPEVTQTPSHQVTQMGQEVILRCVPISNHLYFYWYRQILGQKVEFLVSFYNNEISEKSEIFDDQFSVERPDGSNFTLKIRSTKLEDSAMYFCASSLAGTGNLEQYFGPGTRLTVT.

This clonotype has ten or more counts. This chain links TRBV6-2 or TRBV6-3 with TRBJ2-1; 12 bases agree with TRBD2. The V segment lost 4 bases and the J segment 4 bases; nucleotides outside the gene matches: 2. CDR3 length: 15 amino acids. Germline V gives CDR1 MNHEY, CDR2 SVGEGT. CDR3 DNA: TGTGCCAGCAGTTCCGGACTAGCGGGATACAATGAGCAGTTCTTC. Its protein product is CASSSGLAGYNEQFF.

This clonotype showed up just a few times. A read error may produce the germline difference seen at one junction end. The chain is built from TRBV12-3 or TRBV12-4 and TRBJ1-2, with a tentative D call TRBD1 (5 bases). There are 13 residues in the CDR3. In nucleotides, the CDR3 is TGTACCAGCAGTACGGGGGGATTAGGGGGCTACACCTTC. Amino acids: CTSSTGGLGGYTF.

This rearrangement joins TRBV12-3 or TRBV12-4 to TRBJ2-5; tentatively, D is TRBD2 (5 bases). The CDR3 is 15 residues long. The V end lost 2 bases, the J end lost 5 bases, and 15 bases lay between the germline ends. The CDR3 loop is CASSLLTWTVETQYF. CDR3 bases: TGTGCCAGCAGTTTACTTACTTGGACTGTGGAGACCCAGTACTTC.

This clonotype was recorded at least ten times. J is TRBJ2-7 and V is TRBV5-1; D is unclear. The V end was cut by 4 bases, the J end by 3 bases, with 17 bases between. CDR1 is SGHRS and CDR2 is YFSETQ in the germline V gene. There are 15 residues in the CDR3. The DNA for the CDR3 is TGCGCCAGCAGCGCCGGACCGGGTGCTGGCTACGAGCAGTACTTC. This translates into CASSAGPGAGYEQYF.

The chain couples TRBV5-1 to TRBJ2-2, with 8 positions matching TRBD2. There are 16 residues in the CDR3. Trimming took 1 base from V and 4 from J; bases not matched to a gene: 6. CDR1 is SGHRS, CDR2 YFSETQ, per germline. The CDR3 is CASSLKGSGGTGELFF. The DNA for the CDR3 is TGCGCCAGCAGCTTGAAAGGGAGCGGGGGCACCGGGGAGCTGTTTTTT.

The chain joins TRBV6-6 to TRBJ2-2; D possibly corresponds to TRBD1 (6 bases). From germline, CDR1 is MNHNY and CDR2 SVGAGI (reference sequence). This CDR3 region has 17 residues. Trimming cost V 0 bases and J 0 bases, with 11 bases left between them. Here the CDR3 reads CASSYSRDTTNTGELFF. The CDR3 DNA is TGTGCCAGCAGTTACTCGAGGGACACCACGAACACCGGGGAGCTGTTTTTT.